This TCR beta chain is from a study of blood T cell repertoires in COVID-19. Study-level background: Donors in the United States, Italy and Spain gave samples during acute or convalescent COVID-19. T cells, B-cell-depleted T cells, or PBMCs provided the cDNA or gDNA that served as material.

The CDR3 consists of 15 residues. CDR1 and CDR2 from the germline V gene are LNHDA and SQIVND (reference sequence). Trimming took off 5 bases at V and 1 base at J, with 14 bases between the two ends. Repertoires were generated with immunoSEQ multiplex PCR, while TCRdb's copy carries only in-frame clones and drops some. The sample has fewer than 300,000 clones; roughly 86% are singletons. The gene calls are TRBV19 and TRBJ1-2, with D possibly TRBD1 on 5 matching bases. This receptor was taken from a man aged 40-49 years who had recovered from COVID-19. Material: peripheral blood. The CDR3 spells CASSPEGLLNYGYTF. In DNA, the CDR3 is TGTGCCAGTAGTCCTGAGGGACTGCTTAACTATGGCTACACCTTC.